This T cell receptor beta chain comes out of a study of vaccination and CD4 T cells after COVID-19. Germline loops: CDR1 LNHNV, CDR2 YYDKDF (reference sequence). This CDR3 has 14 amino acids. Trimming pared 8 bases from V and 5 bases from J, leaving 16 bases between. Sequenced with the Oncomine TCR Beta short-read assay was DNA taken from cultured CD4+ T cells. Each CDR3 protein gets one entry after TCRdb re-called the PCR reads with MiXCR. This table has more than 10,000 distinct CDR3 sequences, about 36% appearing once. This clonotype was recorded a few times. Its specificity is unknown. The treatment: roughly nine-day PBMC culture with coronavirus spike peptide pools or control peptides (ViraFEST assay). Fresh replacement IL-2 medium substituted for half the medium on days 3 and 7.

Sequenced: cultured CD4+ T cells from blood. The chain combines TRBV15 with TRBJ1-5; TRBD1 is a possible D gene (6 bases). This clonotype was obtained from a human donor with COVID-19. CDR3: CATLGGGPDQPQHF. As DNA, the CDR3 is TGTGCCACCCTCGGGGGGGGCCCCGATCAGCCCCAGCATTTT.